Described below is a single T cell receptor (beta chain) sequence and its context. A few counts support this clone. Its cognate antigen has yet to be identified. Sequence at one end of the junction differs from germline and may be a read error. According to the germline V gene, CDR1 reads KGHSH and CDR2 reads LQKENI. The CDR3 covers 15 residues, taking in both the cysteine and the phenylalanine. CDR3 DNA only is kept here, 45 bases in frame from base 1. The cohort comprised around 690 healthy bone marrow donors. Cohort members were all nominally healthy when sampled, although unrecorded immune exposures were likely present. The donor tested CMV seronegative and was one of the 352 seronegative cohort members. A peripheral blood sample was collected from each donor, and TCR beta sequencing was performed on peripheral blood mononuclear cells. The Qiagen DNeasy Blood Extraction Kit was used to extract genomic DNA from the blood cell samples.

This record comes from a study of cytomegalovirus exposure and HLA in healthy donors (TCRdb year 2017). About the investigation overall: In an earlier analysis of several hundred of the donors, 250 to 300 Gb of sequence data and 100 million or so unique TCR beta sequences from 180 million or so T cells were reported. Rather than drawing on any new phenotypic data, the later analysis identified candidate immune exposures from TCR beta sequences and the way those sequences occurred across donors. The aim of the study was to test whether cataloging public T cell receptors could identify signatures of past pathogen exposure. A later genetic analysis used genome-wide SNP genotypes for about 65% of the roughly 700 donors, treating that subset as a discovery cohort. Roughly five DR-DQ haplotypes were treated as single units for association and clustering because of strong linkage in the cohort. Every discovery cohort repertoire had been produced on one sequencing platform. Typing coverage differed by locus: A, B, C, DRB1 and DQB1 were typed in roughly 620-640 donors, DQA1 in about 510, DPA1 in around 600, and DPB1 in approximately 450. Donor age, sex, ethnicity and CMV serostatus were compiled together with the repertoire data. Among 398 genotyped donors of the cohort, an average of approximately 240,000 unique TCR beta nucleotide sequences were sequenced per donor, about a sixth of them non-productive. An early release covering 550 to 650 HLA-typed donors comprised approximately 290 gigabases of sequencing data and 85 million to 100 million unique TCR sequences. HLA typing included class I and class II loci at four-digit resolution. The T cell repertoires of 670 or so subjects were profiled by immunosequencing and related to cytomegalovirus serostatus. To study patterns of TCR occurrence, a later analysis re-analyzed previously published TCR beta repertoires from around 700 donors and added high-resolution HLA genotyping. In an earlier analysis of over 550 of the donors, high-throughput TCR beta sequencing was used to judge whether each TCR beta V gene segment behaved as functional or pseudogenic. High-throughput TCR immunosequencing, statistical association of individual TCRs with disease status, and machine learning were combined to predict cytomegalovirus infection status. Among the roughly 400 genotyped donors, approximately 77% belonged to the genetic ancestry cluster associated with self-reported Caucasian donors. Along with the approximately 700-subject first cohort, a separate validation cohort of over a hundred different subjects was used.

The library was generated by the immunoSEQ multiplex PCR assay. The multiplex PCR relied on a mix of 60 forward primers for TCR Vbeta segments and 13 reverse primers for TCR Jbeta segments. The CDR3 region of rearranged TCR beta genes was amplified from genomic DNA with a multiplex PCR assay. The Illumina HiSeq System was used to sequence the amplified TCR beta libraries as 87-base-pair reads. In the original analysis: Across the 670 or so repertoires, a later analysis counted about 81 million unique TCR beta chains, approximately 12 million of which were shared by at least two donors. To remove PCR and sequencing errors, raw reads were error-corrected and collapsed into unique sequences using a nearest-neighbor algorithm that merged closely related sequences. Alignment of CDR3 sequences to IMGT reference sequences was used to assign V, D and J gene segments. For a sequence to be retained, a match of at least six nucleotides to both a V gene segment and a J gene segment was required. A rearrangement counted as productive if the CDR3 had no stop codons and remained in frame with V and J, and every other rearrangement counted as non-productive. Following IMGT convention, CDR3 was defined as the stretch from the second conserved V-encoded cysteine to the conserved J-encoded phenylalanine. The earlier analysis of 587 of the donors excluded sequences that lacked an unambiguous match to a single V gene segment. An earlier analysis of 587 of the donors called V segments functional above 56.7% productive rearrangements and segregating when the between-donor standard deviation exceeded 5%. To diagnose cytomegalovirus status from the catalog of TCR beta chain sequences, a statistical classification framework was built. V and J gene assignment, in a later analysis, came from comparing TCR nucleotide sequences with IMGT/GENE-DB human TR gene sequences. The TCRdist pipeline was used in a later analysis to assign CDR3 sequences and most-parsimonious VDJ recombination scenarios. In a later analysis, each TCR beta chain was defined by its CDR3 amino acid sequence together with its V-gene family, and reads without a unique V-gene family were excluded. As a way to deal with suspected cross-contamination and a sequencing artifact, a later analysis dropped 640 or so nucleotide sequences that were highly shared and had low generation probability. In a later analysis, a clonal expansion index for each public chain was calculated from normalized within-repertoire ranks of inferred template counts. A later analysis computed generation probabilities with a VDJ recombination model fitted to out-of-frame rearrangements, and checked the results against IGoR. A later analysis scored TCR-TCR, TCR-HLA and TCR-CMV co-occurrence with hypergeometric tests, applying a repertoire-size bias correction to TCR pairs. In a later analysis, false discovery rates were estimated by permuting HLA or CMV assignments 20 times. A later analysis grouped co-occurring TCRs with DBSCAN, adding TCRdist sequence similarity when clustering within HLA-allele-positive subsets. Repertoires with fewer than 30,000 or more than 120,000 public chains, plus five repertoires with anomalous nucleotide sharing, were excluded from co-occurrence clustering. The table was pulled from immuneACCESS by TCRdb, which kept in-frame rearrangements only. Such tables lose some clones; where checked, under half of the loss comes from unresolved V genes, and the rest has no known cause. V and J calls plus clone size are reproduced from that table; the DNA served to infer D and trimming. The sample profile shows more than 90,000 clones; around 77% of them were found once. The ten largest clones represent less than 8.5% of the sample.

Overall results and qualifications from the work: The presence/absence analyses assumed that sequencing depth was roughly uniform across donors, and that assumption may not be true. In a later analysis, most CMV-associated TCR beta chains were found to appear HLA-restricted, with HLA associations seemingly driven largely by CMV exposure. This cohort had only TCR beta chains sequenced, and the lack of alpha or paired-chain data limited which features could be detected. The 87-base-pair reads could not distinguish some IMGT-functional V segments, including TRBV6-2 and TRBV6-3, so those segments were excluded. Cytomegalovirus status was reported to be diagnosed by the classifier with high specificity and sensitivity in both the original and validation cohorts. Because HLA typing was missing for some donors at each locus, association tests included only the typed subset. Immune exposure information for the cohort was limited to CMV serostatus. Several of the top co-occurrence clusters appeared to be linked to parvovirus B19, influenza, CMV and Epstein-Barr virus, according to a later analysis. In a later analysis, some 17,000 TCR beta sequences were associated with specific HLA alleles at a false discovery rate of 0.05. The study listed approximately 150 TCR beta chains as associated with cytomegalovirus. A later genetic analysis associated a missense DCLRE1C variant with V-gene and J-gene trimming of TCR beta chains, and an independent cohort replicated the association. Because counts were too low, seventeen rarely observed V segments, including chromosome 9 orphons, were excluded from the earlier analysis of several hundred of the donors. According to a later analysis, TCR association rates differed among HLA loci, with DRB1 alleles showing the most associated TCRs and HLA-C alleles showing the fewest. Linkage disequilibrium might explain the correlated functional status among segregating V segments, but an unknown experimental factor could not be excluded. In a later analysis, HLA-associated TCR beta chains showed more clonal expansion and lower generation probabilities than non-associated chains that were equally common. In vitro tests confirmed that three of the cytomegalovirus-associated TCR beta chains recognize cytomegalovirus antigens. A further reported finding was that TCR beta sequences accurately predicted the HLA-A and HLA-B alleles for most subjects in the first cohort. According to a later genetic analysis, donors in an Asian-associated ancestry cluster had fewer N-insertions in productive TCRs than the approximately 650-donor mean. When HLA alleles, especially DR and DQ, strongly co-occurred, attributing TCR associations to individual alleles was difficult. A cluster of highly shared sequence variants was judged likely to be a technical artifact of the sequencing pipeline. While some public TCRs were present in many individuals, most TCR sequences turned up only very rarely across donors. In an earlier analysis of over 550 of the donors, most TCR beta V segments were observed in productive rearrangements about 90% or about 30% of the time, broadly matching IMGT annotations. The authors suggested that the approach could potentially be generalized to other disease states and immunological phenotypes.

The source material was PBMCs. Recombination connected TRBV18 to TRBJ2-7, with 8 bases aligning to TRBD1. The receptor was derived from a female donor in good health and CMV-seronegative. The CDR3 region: CASSSRGQGSHEQYF. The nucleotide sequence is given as TGTGCCAGCTCAAGTCGAGGACAGGGCTCCCACGAGCAGTACTTC.